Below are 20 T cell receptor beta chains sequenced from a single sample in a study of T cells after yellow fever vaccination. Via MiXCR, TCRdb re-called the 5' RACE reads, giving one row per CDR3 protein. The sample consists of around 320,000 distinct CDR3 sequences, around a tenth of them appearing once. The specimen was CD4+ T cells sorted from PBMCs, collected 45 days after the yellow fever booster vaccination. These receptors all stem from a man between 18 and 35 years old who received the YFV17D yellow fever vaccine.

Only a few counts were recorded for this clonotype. CDR3 nucleotides: TGCGCCAGCAGCCAAGATCGCGGCGGCCCTTACGAGCAGTACGTC. Amino acids: CASSQDRGGPYEQYV. This chain connects TRBV4-1 to TRBJ2-7; D is undetermined. The germline CDR1 and CDR2 sequences are MGHRA and YSYEKL. V dropped 0 bases and J dropped 4 bases, with 13 bases sitting between them. The CDR3 has 15 amino acids.

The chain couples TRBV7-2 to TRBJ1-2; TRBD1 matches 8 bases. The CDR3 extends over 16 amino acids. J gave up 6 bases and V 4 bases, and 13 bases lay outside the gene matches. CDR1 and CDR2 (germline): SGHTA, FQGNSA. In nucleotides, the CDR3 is TGTGCCAGCAGCTCGAGACAGGGGATCTCCCCCAATGGCTACACCTTC. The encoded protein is CASSSRQGISPNGYTF.

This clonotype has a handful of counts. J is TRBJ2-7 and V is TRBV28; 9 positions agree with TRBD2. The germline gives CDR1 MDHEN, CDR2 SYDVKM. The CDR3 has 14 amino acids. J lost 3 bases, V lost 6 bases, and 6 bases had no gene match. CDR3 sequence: CASSRGTSYYEQYV. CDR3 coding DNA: TGTGCCAGCAGCCGGGGGACTAGCTACTACGAGCAGTACGTC.

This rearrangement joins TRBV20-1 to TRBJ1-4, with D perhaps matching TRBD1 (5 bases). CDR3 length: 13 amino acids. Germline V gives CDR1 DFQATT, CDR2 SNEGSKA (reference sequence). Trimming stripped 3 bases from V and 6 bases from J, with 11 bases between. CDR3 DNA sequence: TGCAGTGCTAGGGGGCTCGGGGATGAAAAACTGTTTTTT. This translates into CSARGLGDEKLFF.

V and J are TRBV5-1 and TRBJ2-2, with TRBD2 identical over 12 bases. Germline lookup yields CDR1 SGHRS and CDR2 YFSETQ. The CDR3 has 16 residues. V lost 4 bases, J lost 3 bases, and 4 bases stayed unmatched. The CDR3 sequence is CASSPRLAGDTGELFF. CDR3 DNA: TGCGCCAGCAGCCCCAGACTAGCGGGGGACACCGGGGAGCTGTTTTTT.

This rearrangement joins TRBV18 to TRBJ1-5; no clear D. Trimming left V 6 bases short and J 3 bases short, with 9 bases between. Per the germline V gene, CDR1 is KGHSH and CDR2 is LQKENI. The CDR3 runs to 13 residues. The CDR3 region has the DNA TGTGCCAGCTCCCCCGGGAACAATCAGCCCCAGCATTTT. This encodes CASSPGNNQPQHF.

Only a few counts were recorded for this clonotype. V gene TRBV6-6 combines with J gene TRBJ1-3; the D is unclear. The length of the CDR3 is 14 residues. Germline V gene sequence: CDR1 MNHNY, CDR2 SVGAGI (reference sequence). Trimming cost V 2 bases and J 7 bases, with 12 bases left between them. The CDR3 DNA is TGTGCCAGCAGTTACCCGAATTGGAGGAACACCATATATTTT. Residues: CASSYPNWRNTIYF.

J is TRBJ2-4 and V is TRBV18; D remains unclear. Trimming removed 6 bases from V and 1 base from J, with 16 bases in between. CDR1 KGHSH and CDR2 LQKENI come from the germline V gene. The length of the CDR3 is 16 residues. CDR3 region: CASSNLVLTAKNIQYF. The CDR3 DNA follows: TGTGCCAGCTCGAATCTAGTGCTGACGGCCAAAAACATTCAGTACTTC.

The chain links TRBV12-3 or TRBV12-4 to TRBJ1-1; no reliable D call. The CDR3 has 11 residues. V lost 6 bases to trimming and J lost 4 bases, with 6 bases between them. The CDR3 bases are TGTGCCAGCAGGGCCCGCACTGAAGCTTTCTTT. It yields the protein CASRARTEAFF.

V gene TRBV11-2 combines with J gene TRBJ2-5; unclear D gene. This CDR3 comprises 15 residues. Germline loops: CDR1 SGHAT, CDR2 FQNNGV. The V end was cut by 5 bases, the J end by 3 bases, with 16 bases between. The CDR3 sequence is CASSHHPAKKETQYF. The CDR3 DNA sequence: TGTGCCAGCAGCCACCATCCGGCTAAAAAAGAGACCCAGTACTTC.

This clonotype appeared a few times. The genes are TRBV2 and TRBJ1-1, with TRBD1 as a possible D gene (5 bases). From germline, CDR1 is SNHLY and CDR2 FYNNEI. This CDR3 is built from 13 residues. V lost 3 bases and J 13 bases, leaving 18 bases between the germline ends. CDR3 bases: TGTGCCAGCAGTGACTCGGCCCAGGGATCAGTTTTCTTT. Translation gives CASSDSAQGSVFF.

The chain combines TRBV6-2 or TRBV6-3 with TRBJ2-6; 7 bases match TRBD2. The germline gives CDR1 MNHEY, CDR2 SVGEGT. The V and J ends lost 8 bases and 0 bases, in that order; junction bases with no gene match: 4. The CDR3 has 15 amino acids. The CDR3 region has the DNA TGTGCCAGCTTTCGGGGGGACTCTGGGGCCAACGTCCTGACTTTC. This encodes CASFRGDSGANVLTF.

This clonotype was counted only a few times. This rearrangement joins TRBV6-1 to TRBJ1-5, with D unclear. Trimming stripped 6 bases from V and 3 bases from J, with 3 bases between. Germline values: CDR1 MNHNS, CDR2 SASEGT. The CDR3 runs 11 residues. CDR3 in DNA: TGTGCCAGCAGCAACAATCAGCCCCAGCATTTT. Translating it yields CASSNNQPQHF.

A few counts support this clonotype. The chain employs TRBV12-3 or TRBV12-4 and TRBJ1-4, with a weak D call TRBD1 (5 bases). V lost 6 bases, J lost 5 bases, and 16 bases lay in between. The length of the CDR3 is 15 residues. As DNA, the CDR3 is TGTGCCAGCAGACCCTACGGGGGGAGGAATGAAAAACTGTTTTTT. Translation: CASRPYGGRNEKLFF.

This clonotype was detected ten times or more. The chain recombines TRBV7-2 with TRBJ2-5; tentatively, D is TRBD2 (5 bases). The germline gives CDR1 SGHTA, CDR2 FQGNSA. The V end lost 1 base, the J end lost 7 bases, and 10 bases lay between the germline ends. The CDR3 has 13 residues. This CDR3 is CASSLEAEVTQYF. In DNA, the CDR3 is TGTGCCAGCAGCTTAGAAGCGGAGGTGACCCAGTACTTC.

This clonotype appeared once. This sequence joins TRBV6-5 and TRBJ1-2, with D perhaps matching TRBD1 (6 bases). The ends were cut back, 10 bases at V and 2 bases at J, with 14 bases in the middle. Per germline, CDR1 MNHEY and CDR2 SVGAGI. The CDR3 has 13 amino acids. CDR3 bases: TGTGCCACCCGACAGGCTTCCAACTATGGCTACACCTTC. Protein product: CATRQASNYGYTF.

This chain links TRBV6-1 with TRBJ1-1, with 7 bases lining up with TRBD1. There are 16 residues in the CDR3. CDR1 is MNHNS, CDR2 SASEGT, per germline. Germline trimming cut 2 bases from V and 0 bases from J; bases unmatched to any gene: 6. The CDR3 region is CASSENRGFMNTEAFF. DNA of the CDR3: TGTGCCAGCAGTGAAAACAGGGGCTTCATGAACACTGAAGCTTTCTTT.

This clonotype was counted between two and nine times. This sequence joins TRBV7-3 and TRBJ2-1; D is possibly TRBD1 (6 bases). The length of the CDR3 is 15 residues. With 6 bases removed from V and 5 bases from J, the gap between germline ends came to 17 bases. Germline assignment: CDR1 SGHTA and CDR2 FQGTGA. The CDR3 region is CASRGSDRYNNEQFF. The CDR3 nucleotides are TGTGCCAGCAGGGGATCAGACAGGTACAACAATGAGCAGTTCTTC.

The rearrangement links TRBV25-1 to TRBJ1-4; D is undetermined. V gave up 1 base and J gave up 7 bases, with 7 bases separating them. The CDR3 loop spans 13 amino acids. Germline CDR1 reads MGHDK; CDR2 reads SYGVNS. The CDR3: CASSEFAGEKLFF. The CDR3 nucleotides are TGTGCCAGCAGTGAATTTGCGGGTGAAAAACTGTTTTTT. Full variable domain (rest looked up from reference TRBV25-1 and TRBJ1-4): EADIYQTPRYLVIGTGKKITLECSQTMGHDKMYWYQQDPGMELHLIHYSYGVNSTEKGDLSSESTVSRIRTEHFPLTLESARPSHTSQYLCASSEFAGEKLFFGSGTQLSVL.

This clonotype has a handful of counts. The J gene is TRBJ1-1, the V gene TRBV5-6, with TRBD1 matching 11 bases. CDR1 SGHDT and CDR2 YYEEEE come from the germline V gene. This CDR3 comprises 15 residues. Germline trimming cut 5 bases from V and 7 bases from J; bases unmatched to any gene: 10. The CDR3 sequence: CASRVRDRGAREAFF. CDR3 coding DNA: TGTGCCAGCAGGGTCCGGGACAGGGGGGCCCGTGAAGCTTTCTTT. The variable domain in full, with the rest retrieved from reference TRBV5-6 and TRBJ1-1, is DAGVTQSPTHLIKTRGQQVTLRCSPKSGHDTVSWYQQALGQGPQFIFQYYEEEERQRGNFPDRFSGHQFPNYSSELNVNALLLGDSALYLCASRVRDRGAREAFFGQGTRLTVV.